Listed here is a single T cell receptor (beta chain). Authors' analysis steps: The authors estimated nucleated cell counts from reference gene primer amplification. TCRdb keeps only in-frame clones here, not all; method: immunoSEQ multiplex PCR. For V, J and clone size, that table is used; D and trimming come from the DNA. The sample has some 260,000 clones, around 82% seen once. This record comes from a study of blood T cell repertoires in COVID-19. The wider study: In each case, the material was cDNA or gDNA derived from T cells, B-cell-depleted T cells, or PBMCs.

The specimen sequenced was peripheral blood. This receptor was identified in a young woman with acute or convalescent COVID-19.

In DNA form, the CDR3 reads TGTGCCAGCAGTGAAAGCGGGATAAACACTGAAGCTTTCTTT. It encodes CASSESGINTEAFF. The chain recombines TRBV2 with TRBJ1-1; D unresolved. The CDR3 is made up of 14 amino acids. The germline V gene encodes CDR1 SNHLY and CDR2 FYNNEI. Trimming took off 2 bases at V and 2 bases at J, with 9 bases between the two ends.